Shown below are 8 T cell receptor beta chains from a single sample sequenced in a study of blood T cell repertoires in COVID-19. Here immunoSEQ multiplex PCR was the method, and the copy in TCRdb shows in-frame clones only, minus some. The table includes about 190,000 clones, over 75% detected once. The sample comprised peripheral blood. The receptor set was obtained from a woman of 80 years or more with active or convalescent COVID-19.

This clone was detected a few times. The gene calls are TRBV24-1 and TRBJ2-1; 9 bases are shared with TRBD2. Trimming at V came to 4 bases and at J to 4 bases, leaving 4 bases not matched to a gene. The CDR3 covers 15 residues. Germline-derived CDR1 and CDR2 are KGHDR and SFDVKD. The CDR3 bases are TGTGCCACCAGTGACAGCGGGGGGCGATACAATGAGCAGTTCTTC. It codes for CATSDSGGRYNEQFF.

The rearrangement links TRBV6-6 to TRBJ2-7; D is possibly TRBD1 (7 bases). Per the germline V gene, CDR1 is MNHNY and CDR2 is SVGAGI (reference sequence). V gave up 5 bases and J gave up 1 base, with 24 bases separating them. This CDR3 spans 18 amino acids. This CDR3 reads CASSPSMRDRQSSYEQYF. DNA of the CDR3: TGTGCCAGCAGTCCTAGCATGCGGGACAGACAAAGTTCCTACGAGCAGTACTTC.

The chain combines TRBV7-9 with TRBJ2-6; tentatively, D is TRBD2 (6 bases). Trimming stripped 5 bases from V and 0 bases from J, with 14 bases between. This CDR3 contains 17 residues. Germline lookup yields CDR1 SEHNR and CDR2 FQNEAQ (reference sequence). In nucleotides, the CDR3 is TGTGCCAGCAGCCCCGGGACTGCTAACTCTGGGGCCAACGTCCTGACTTTC. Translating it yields CASSPGTANSGANVLTF.

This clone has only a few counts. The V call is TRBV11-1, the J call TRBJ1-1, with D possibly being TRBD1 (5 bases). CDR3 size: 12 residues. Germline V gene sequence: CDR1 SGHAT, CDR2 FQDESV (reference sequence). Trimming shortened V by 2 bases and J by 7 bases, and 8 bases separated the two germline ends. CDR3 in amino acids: CASSLTGFEAFF. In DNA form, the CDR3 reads TGTGCCAGCAGCTTAACAGGTTTTGAAGCTTTCTTT.

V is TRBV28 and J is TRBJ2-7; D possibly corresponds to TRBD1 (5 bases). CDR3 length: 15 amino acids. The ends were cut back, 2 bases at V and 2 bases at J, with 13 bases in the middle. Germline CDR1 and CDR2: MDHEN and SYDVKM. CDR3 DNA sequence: TGTGCCAGCAGTTTAACCCAGGGCCCCACCTACGAGCAGTACTTC. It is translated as CASSLTQGPTYEQYF.

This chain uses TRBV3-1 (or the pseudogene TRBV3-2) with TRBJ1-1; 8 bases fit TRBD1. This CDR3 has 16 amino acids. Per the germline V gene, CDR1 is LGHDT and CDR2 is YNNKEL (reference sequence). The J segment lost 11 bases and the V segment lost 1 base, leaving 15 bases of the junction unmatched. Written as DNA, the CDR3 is TGTGCCAGCAGCCAAGGACAGGGGAGGGCTCTCTTGAAGGCTTTCTTT. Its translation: CASSQGQGRALLKAFF.

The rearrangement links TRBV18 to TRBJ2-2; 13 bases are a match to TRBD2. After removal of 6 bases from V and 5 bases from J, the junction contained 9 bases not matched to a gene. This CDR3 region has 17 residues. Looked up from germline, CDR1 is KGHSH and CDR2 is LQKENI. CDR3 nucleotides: TGTGCCAGCTCTCCCGGACTAGCGGGGGTTCGGACCGGGGAGCTGTTTTTT. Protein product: CASSPGLAGVRTGELFF.

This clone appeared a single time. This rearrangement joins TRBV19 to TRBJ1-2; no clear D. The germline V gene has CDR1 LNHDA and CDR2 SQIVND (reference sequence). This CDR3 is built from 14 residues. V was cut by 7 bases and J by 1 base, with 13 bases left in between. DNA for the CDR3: TGTGCCAGTATGGGCCCGGACTTTAACTATGGCTACACCTTC. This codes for CASMGPDFNYGYTF.